These T cell receptor beta chains were read from a single sample in a study of blood T cell repertoires in COVID-19. Profiling relied on immunoSEQ multiplex PCR, and the TCRdb table lists in-frame clones only, not all of them. The repertoire holds about 150,000 clones, with around 84% as singletons. Sequencing was performed on PBMCs or T cells enriched from blood (not recorded which). These receptors were collected from a woman aged 45-59 years who had recovered from COVID-19. The CDR3 runs from the conserved cysteine through the conserved F or W. D genes are given only for firm matches. Only some rows state a clone size, as once, few, many or a class for expanded clones.

J,V,D,size,CDR3,DNA
TRBJ2-7,TRBV27,-,-,CASSFFRGSGATYEQYF,TGTGCCAGCAGTTTTTTTCGTGGTAGCGGTGCAACCTACGAGCAGTACTTC
TRBJ1-2,TRBV10-3,-,-,CAISINREGGYGYTF,TGTGCCATCAGCATTAACAGGGAGGGTGGCTATGGCTACACCTTC
TRBJ2-2,TRBV28,TRBD2,-,CASSRLAGSGELFF,TGTGCCAGCAGCCGCCTAGCGGGTTCCGGGGAGCTGTTTTTT
TRBJ2-1,TRBV11-2,-,-,CASSLGSAYNEQFF,TGTGCCAGCAGCTTAGGGTCAGCCTACAATGAGCAGTTCTTC
TRBJ1-1,TRBV6-2/TRBV6-3,-,few,CASSYARVSAEAFF,TGTGCCAGCAGTTACGCCAGGGTTTCCGCTGAAGCTTTCTTT
TRBJ2-7,TRBV9,-,-,CASSVTGERSYEQYF,TGTGCCAGCAGCGTCACCGGGGAAAGGTCCTACGAGCAGTACTTC
TRBJ2-2,TRBV23-1,TRBD1,-,CASISNRDRRRTGELFF,TGCGCCAGCATTTCAAACAGGGACAGACGTCGGACCGGGGAGCTGTTTTTT
TRBJ1-3,TRBV4-3,TRBD1,-,CASSQARTGSGNTIYF,TGCGCCAGCAGCCAAGCCCGGACAGGGTCGGGAAACACCATATATTTT
TRBJ1-5,TRBV7-8,-,-,CASSLDRFQGNQPQHF,TGTGCCAGCAGCTTAGACAGGTTCCAGGGCAATCAGCCCCAGCATTTT
TRBJ1-1,TRBV7-9,TRBD1,-,CASSPTLGTGIKAFF,TGTGCCAGCAGCCCTACCCTCGGGACAGGGATTAAAGCTTTCTTT
TRBJ2-4,TRBV7-2,TRBD2,few,CASSFAGGSGKNIQYF,TGTGCCAGCAGCTTTGCGGGGGGCTCCGGCAAAAACATTCAGTACTTC
TRBJ1-6,TRBV6-5,TRBD1,-,CASSPGTGVSPLHF,TGTGCCAGCAGCCCCGGGACAGGGGTTTCACCCCTCCACTTT
TRBJ1-3,TRBV19,TRBD1,-,CASSPGQGQGNTIYF,TGTGCCAGTAGTCCGGGACAGGGGCAAGGAAACACCATATATTTT
TRBJ1-1,TRBV6-5,TRBD1,once,CASSYSYGTGRSEAFF,TGTGCCAGCAGTTACTCGTATGGGACAGGGCGGTCTGAAGCTTTCTTT
TRBJ1-6,TRBV7-2,-,-,CASSLDRSSSYNSPLHF,TGTGCCAGCAGCCTCGACAGGTCCAGCTCCTATAATTCACCCCTCCACTTT
TRBJ2-6,TRBV7-8,-,-,CASSGTSSGANVLTF,TGTGCCAGCAGCGGGACAAGCTCTGGGGCCAACGTCCTGACTTTC
TRBJ1-1,TRBV5-1,-,-,CASSLEESIAEAFF,TGCGCCAGCAGCTTGGAAGAATCTATCGCTGAAGCTTTCTTT
TRBJ1-2,TRBV19,-,-,CASSRFRAADAIGYTF,TGTGCCAGTAGTCGTTTCAGGGCCGCTGACGCTATTGGCTACACCTTC
TRBJ2-1,TRBV4-2,TRBD2,once,CASRPRTSSSYNEQFF,TGTGCCAGCAGACCTAGGACTAGCAGTTCCTACAATGAGCAGTTCTTC
TRBJ2-2,TRBV4-3,TRBD2,once,CASSQVGLAGGNTGELFF,TGCGCCAGCAGCCAAGTCGGGCTAGCGGGGGGGAACACCGGGGAGCTGTTTTTT
TRBJ1-2,TRBV2,TRBD1,-,CASSVGQGGNYGYTF,TGTGCCAGCAGTGTTGGACAGGGGGGTAACTATGGCTACACCTTC
TRBJ2-2,TRBV2,-,few,CASSSQGTTGELFF,TGTGCCAGCAGTTCTCAGGGTACGACCGGGGAGCTGTTTTTT
TRBJ2-3,TRBV7-9,TRBD2,-,CASLIAGRDTQYF,TGTGCCAGCCTAATAGCGGGGCGGGATACGCAGTATTTT
TRBJ2-3,TRBV5-1,-,once,CASSLGGGTDTQYF,TGCGCCAGCAGCTTGGGAGGTGGCACAGATACGCAGTATTTT
TRBJ2-3,TRBV6-2/TRBV6-3,TRBD2,-,CASSSGKLAGEGTDTQYF,TGTGCCAGCAGCTCCGGAAAACTAGCGGGAGAGGGCACAGATACGCAGTATTTT
TRBJ1-1,TRBV18,TRBD1,-,CASSLQGAKMNTEAFF,TGTGCCAGCTCATTACAGGGGGCTAAGATGAACACTGAAGCTTTCTTT
TRBJ2-7,TRBV5-6,-,once,CASSLGLTAYEQYF,TGTGCCAGCAGCTTGGGACTGACAGCCTACGAGCAGTACTTC
TRBJ2-2,TRBV11-3,TRBD1,-,CASSLGGQANTGELFF,TGTGCCAGCAGCCTAGGGGGACAGGCAAACACCGGGGAGCTGTTTTTT
TRBJ2-7,TRBV11-1,TRBD1,few,CASSLMTGNYEQYF,TGTGCCAGCAGCTTAATGACAGGGAACTACGAGCAGTACTTC
TRBJ1-1,TRBV28,-,-,CASREQDTEAFF,TGTGCCAGCAGAGAACAGGACACTGAAGCTTTCTTT
TRBJ2-5,TRBV29-1,-,-,CSVRRIGQQETQYF,TGCAGCGTCCGGCGAATTGGACAGCAAGAGACCCAGTACTTC
TRBJ2-7,TRBV7-8,TRBD2,-,CASSLAAGEAYEQYF,TGTGCCAGCAGCTTAGCCGCGGGGGAAGCCTACGAGCAGTACTTC
TRBJ1-5,TRBV7-9,-,-,CASSRGSEQPQHF,TGTGCCAGCAGCAGAGGATCTGAACAGCCCCAGCATTTT
TRBJ1-6,TRBV5-1,-,-,CASSTTVGNSPLHF,TGCGCCAGCAGCACGACAGTTGGTAATTCACCCCTCCACTTT
TRBJ2-3,TRBV10-3,TRBD2,-,CAITAGLAASTDTQYF,TGTGCCATCACCGCGGGACTAGCGGCAAGCACAGATACGCAGTATTTT
TRBJ1-1,TRBV2,-,-,CASRDRGRRNTEAFF,TGTGCCAGCAGGGACCGGGGTAGGCGGAACACTGAAGCTTTCTTT
TRBJ1-5,TRBV28,-,-,CASSLPSQPQHF,TGTGCCAGCAGTTTACCGTCCCAGCCCCAGCATTTT
TRBJ1-1,TRBV7-9,-,-,CASSLTLNTEAFF,TGTGCCAGCAGCCTTACTTTGAACACTGAAGCTTTCTTT
TRBJ2-5,TRBV5-1,TRBD1,-,CASSLGTGVKETQYF,TGCGCCAGCAGCTTAGGGACAGGGGTTAAAGAGACCCAGTACTTC
TRBJ1-4,TRBV20-1,-,-,CRGVKLFF,TGCAGGGGCGTAAAACTGTTTTTT
TRBJ2-2,TRBV7-3,TRBD1,-,CASSQIATGENTGELFF,TGTGCCAGCAGCCAAATTGCGACAGGGGAGAACACCGGGGAGCTGTTTTTT
TRBJ2-2,TRBV5-1,-,-,CASRPGGGLRSTGELFF,TGCGCCAGCAGGCCTGGAGGGGGACTAAGGAGCACCGGGGAGCTGTTTTTT
TRBJ1-3,TRBV28,TRBD1,-,CASMDRGRVNTIYF,TGTGCCAGCATGGACAGGGGAAGGGTAAACACCATATATTTT
TRBJ2-7,TRBV4-2,-,few,CASSQGSTGSYEQYF,TGTGCCAGCAGCCAAGGGAGTACCGGCTCCTACGAGCAGTACTTC
TRBJ2-7,TRBV7-2,-,-,CASSLGGGAGSYEQYF,TGTGCCAGCAGCTTAGGTGGAGGGGCGGGCTCCTACGAGCAGTACTTC
TRBJ1-4,TRBV4-2,-,-,CASSNGGGEKLFF,TGTGCCAGCAGCAATGGGGGGGGCGAAAAACTGTTTTTT
TRBJ1-2,TRBV25-1,-,few,CASSEAASYGYTF,TGTGCCAGCAGTGAAGCGGCCAGCTATGGCTACACCTTC
TRBJ1-4,TRBV19,TRBD1,-,CASSTALYYRGGANEKLFF,TGTGCCAGTAGTACTGCGTTATATTACAGGGGAGGAGCTAATGAAAAACTGTTTTTT
TRBJ2-7,TRBV4-2,-,-,CASSQPDGQTNYEQYF,TGTGCCAGCAGCCAGCCCGACGGACAGACCAACTACGAGCAGTACTTC
TRBJ2-7,TRBV7-3,-,few,CASSLEQGPFYEQYF,TGTGCCAGCAGCTTAGAACAGGGCCCTTTTTACGAGCAGTACTTC
TRBJ2-7,TRBV2,-,-,CASGSGSYEQYF,TGTGCCAGTGGGTCAGGATCCTACGAGCAGTACTTC
TRBJ1-2,TRBV19,-,few,CASSILVPGRGYTF,TGTGCCAGTAGTATATTGGTACCAGGGAGGGGCTACACCTTC
TRBJ1-1,TRBV4-1,TRBD1,-,CASSQADRENTEAFF,TGCGCCAGCAGCCAAGCCGACAGGGAGAACACTGAAGCTTTCTTT
TRBJ1-1,TRBV5-6,-,-,CASSLMQTEAFF,TGTGCCAGCAGCTTGATGCAGACTGAAGCTTTCTTT
TRBJ1-3,TRBV11-2,-,-,CASSIRGSWYTIYF,TGTGCCAGCAGCATCCGGGGGAGCTGGTACACCATATATTTT
TRBJ2-1,TRBV28,TRBD2,-,CASSLTSSGSGEQFF,TGTGCCAGCAGTTTAACTTCTAGCGGGAGCGGTGAGCAGTTCTTC